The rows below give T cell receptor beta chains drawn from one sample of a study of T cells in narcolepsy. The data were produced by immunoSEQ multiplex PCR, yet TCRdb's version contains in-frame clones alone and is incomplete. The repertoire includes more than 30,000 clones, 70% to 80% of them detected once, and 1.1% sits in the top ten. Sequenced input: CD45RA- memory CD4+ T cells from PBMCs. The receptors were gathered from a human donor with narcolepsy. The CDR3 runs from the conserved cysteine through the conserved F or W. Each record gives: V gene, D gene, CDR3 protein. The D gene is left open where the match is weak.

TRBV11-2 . CASSLNSWEAFF
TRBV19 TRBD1 CASSITGGYYEQYF
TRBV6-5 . CASSYSVAGNEQFF
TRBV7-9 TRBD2 CASSQWGGETQYF
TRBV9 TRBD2 CASSVAGGHTQYF
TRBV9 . CASSDQGKGAGYGYTF
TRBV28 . CASSFAGSRAEQYF
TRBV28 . CASANRVLSGNTIYF
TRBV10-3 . CAISQLDGAYGYTF
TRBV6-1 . CASTRLYKYNEQFF
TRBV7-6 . CASSSTASLETQYF
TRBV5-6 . CASSRARNEQFF
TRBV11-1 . CASSPLLGVNTEAFF
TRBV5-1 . CASSLSSPRTDTQYF
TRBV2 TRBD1 CASRIDRGGEAFF
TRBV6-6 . CASSYGRGGYTF
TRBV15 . CATSRDSGLGYTF
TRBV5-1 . CASSSGARETQYF